What follows are 14 T cell receptor beta chains derived from one specimen sequenced in a study of PD-1 blockade in mismatch repair-deficient tumors. The repertoire was sequenced with immunoSEQ multiplex PCR; TCRdb's copy has only in-frame clones and lacks some. The table shows 14,000 or so clones, with around 86% occurring only once. Time point given: identical approximately 11-day culture without peptide (control). Their antigens remain unidentified. The source material was cells cultured in vitro, sampled from a patient treated with pembrolizumab. Receptors were obtained from an adult with mismatch repair-deficient cancer.

The chain uses TRBV11-1 and TRBJ2-1; a weak D match, TRBD1 (6 bases). Germline V gene sequence: CDR1 SGHAT, CDR2 FQDESV (reference sequence). Trimming stripped 2 bases from V and 4 bases from J, with 15 bases between. This CDR3 region has 16 residues. The CDR3 DNA sequence: TGTGCCAGCAGCTTACGCCAGGGGTCCCTTTACAATGAGCAGTTCTTC. Amino acid sequence: CASSLRQGSLYNEQFF.

The chain joins TRBV10-3 to TRBJ2-7; no definite D call. This CDR3 is 10 amino acids long. Looked up from germline, CDR1 is ENHRY and CDR2 is SYGVKD. V lost 3 bases and J 4 bases, leaving 1 base between the germline ends. The CDR3 sequence: CAISEYEQYF. The DNA of the CDR3 is TGTGCCATCAGTGAATACGAGCAGTACTTC.

This rearrangement joins TRBV11-1 to TRBJ1-1; tentative D call: TRBD1 (6 bases). V was shortened by 3 bases and J by 2 bases, with 10 bases between the two germline ends. The CDR3 runs to 14 residues. In germline, CDR1 is SGHAT, CDR2 FQDESV (reference sequence). The CDR3 sequence is CASSFGRGNTEAFF. In DNA form, the CDR3 reads TGTGCCAGCAGCTTCGGCAGGGGTAACACTGAAGCTTTCTTT. Combining the CDR3 with reference TRBV11-1 and TRBJ1-1 gives the whole variable domain EAEVAQSPRYKITEKSQAVAFWCDPISGHATLYWYRQILGQGPELLVQFQDESVVDDSQLPKDRFSAERLKGVDSTLKIQPAELGDSAMYLCASSFGRGNTEAFFGQGTRLTVV.

The chain couples TRBV20-1 to TRBJ2-7; unclear D gene. Germline loops: CDR1 DFQATT, CDR2 SNEGSKA (reference sequence). The CDR3 is 11 amino acids. Trimming shortened V by 1 base and J by 3 bases, and 4 bases separated the two germline ends. The CDR3 spells CSARGGYEQYF. CDR3 nucleotide sequence: TGCAGTGCTAGAGGCGGCTACGAGCAGTACTTC.

This clone has only one observation. The gene calls are TRBV19 and TRBJ1-1; no firm D call. This CDR3 comprises 15 residues. CDR1 and CDR2 (germline): LNHDA, SQIVND (reference sequence). Between the trimmed V and J ends, which lost 6 bases and 1 base, there was a span of 15 bases. The CDR3 region is CASRAGRWGNTEAFF. The DNA for the CDR3 is TGTGCCAGTAGGGCAGGTAGATGGGGGAACACTGAAGCTTTCTTT.

The rearrangement uses TRBV28 and TRBJ1-2; D not resolved. V lost 6 bases, J lost 1 base, and 9 bases lay in between. CDR1 and CDR2 (germline): MDHEN, SYDVKM. The CDR3 is 13 residues long. The CDR3 is CASRVQFNYGYTF. The CDR3 DNA reads as TGTGCCAGCAGGGTACAATTTAACTATGGCTACACCTTC.

The sample holds a few counts of this clone. The V call is TRBV5-6, the J call TRBJ2-7; TRBD2 matches 10 bases. Germline V lookup: CDR1 SGHDT, CDR2 YYEEEE. The CDR3 consists of 16 residues. Trimming removed 4 bases from V and 4 bases from J; junction bases left unmatched: 11. CDR3 DNA sequence: TGTGCCAGCAGCCGCACAACCCTAGCGGGAGATTACGAGCAGTACTTC. It encodes CASSRTTLAGDYEQYF.

The chain joins TRBV5-4 to TRBJ1-6; D is uncertain. The CDR3 runs 17 residues. V was cut by 0 bases and J by 6 bases, with 16 bases left in between. Germline CDR1 SGHNT, CDR2 YYREEE (reference sequence). DNA of the CDR3: TGTGCCAGCAGCTTGGGTACCGGAGGGTGGCTTAATTCACCCCTCCACTTT. It yields the protein CASSLGTGGWLNSPLHF.

For the CDR3, the DNA is TGCAGTGCTAGAACCGGGACTAAATGGTATTTT. Its protein is CSARTGTKWYF. The chain combines TRBV20-1 with TRBJ2-3; 7 nucleotides line up with TRBD2. The trim removed 2 bases at V and 14 bases at J, leaving 7 bases unmatched. Germline V gene data show CDR1 as DFQATT and CDR2 as SNEGSKA (reference sequence). The CDR3 runs to 11 residues.

The chain links TRBV5-1 to TRBJ2-3; TRBD2 agrees at 10 bases. The CDR3 spans 16 residues. J lost 0 bases, V lost 4 bases, and 5 bases had no gene match. Germline CDR1 and CDR2: SGHRS and YFSETQ. The CDR3 sequence is CASSSGLAESTDTQYF. CDR3 nucleotide sequence: TGCGCCAGCAGCAGCGGACTAGCGGAGAGCACAGATACGCAGTATTTT. The full variable domain, its missing parts supplied by reference TRBV5-1 and TRBJ2-3, is KAGVTQTPRYLIKTRGQQVTLSCSPISGHRSVSWYQQTPGQGLQFLFEYFSETQRNKGNFPGRFSGRQFSNSRSEMNVSTLELGDSALYLCASSSGLAESTDTQYFGPGTRLTVL.

The J gene is TRBJ2-5, the V gene TRBV9; unclear D gene. The CDR3 sequence is 16 residues long. Germline-derived CDR1 and CDR2 are SGDLS and YYNGEE. Deletions cut 0 bases from V and 0 bases from J, with 12 bases between. CDR3 loop: CASSVGSQLNQETQYF. The CDR3 DNA follows: TGTGCCAGCAGCGTAGGTAGCCAACTGAACCAAGAGACCCAGTACTTC. The entire variable domain, with the rest obtained from reference TRBV9 and TRBJ2-5, is as follows: DSGVTQTPKHLITATGQRVTLRCSPRSGDLSVYWYQQSLDQGLQFLIQYYNGEERAKGNILERFSAQQFPDLHSELNLSSLELGDSALYFCASSVGSQLNQETQYFGPGTRLLVL.

This chain connects TRBV2 to TRBJ2-3, with D possibly being TRBD2 (6 bases). The CDR3 totals 16 residues. Per germline, CDR1 SNHLY and CDR2 FYNNEI. Trimming shortened V by 1 base and J by 0 bases, and 11 bases separated the two germline ends. The CDR3 is CASSEVPGTSTDTQYF. The CDR3 nucleotides read TGTGCCAGCAGTGAAGTCCCGGGGACTAGCACAGATACGCAGTATTTT.

Regarding this clone: One end of the junction is discordant with germline, which a read error may explain. The V gene is TRBV11-2, the J gene TRBJ2-7; 13 nucleotides align to TRBD2. This CDR3 has 12 residues. Per the germline V gene, CDR1 is SGHAT and CDR2 is FQNNGV. This CDR3 reads CASSPTSGRRSF. CDR3 DNA: TGTGCCAGCAGCCCGACTAGCGGGAGGCGATCCTTC.

This CDR3 is CASSPWTGQNGGELFF. CDR3 nucleotide sequence: TGTGCCAGCAGCCCCTGGACAGGACAGAACGGGGGAGAGCTGTTTTTT. The rearrangement links TRBV14 to TRBJ2-2; TRBD1 is a possible D gene (7 bases). Germline CDR1 and CDR2: SGHDN and FVKESK. The ends were cut back, 4 bases at V and 11 bases at J, with 23 bases in the middle. The CDR3 has 16 residues.